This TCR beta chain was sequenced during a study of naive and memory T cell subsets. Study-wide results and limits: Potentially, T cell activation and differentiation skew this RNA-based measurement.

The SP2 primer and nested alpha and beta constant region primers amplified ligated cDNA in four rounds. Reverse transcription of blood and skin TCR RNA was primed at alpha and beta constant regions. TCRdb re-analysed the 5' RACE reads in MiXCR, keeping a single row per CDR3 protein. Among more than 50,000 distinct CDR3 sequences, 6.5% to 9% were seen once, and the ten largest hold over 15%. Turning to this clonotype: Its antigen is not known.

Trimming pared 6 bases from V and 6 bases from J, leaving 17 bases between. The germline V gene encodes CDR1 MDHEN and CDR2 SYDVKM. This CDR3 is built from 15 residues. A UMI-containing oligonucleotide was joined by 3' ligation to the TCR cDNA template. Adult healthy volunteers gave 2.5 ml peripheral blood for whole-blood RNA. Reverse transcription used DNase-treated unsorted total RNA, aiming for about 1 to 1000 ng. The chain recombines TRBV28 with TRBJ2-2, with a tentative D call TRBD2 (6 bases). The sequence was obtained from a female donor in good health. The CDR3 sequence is CASRTYGGMAGELFF. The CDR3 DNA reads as TGTGCCAGCAGGACCTATGGAGGGATGGCCGGGGAGCTGTTTTTT.